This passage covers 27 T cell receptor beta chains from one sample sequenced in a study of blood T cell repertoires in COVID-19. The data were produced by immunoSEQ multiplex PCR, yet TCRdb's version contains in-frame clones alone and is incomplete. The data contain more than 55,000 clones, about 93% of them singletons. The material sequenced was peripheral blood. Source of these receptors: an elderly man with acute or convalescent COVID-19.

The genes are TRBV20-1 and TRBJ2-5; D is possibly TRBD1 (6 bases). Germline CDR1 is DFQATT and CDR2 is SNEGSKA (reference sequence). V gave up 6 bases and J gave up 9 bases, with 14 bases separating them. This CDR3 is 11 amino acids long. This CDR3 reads CSAWTVGAQYF. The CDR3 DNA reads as TGCAGTGCCTGGACAGTTGGAGCCCAGTACTTC.

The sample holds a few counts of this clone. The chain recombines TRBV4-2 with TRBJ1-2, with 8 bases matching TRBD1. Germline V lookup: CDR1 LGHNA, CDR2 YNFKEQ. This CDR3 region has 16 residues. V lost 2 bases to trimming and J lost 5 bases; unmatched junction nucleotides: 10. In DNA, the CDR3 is TGTGCCAGCAGCCAAAATCCAGGGGGCTCAGAGTATGGCTACACCTTC. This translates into CASSQNPGGSEYGYTF.

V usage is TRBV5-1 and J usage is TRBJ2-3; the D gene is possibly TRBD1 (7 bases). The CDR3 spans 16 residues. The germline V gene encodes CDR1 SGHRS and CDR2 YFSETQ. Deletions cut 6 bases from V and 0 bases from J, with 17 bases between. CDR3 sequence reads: CASTSNRGLSTDTQYF. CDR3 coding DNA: TGCGCCAGCACCTCCAACAGGGGACTTAGCACAGATACGCAGTATTTT.

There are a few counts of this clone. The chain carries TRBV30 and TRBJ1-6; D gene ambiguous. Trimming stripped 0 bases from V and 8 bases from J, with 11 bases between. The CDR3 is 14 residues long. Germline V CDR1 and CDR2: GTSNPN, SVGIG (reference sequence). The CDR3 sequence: CAWSVVQQYSPLHF. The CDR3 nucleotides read TGTGCCTGGAGTGTAGTACAGCAATATTCACCCCTCCACTTT. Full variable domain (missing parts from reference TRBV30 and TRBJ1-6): SQTIHQWPATLVQPVGSPLSLECTVEGTSNPNLYWYRQAAGRGLQLLFYSVGIGQISSEVPQNLSASRPQDRQFILSSKKLLLSDSGFYLCAWSVVQQYSPLHFGNGTRLTVT.

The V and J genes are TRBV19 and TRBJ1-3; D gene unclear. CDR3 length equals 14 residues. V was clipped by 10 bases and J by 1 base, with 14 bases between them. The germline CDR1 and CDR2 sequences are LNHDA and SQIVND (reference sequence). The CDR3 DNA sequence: TGTGCCACGTATACACCTTCATCTGGAAACACCATATATTTT. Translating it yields CATYTPSSGNTIYF.

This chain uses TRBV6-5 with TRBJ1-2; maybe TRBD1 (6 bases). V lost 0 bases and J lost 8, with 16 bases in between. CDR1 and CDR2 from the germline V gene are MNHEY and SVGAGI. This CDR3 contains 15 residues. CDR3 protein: CASSYSQGGGGGYTF. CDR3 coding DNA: TGTGCCAGCAGTTACTCGCAGGGAGGGGGTGGAGGCTACACCTTC.

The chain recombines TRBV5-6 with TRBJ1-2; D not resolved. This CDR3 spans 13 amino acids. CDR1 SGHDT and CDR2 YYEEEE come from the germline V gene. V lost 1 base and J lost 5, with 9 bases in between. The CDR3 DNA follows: TGTGCCAGCAGCTTGTGGTGGGAGTATGGCTACACCTTC. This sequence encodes CASSLWWEYGYTF.

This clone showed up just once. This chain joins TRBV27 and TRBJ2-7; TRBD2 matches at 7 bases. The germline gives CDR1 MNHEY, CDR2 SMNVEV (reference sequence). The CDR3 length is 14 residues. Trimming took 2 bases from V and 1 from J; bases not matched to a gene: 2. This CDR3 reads CASSLAGVSYEQYF. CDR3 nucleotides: TGTGCCAGCAGTTTAGCGGGGGTTTCCTACGAGCAGTACTTC.

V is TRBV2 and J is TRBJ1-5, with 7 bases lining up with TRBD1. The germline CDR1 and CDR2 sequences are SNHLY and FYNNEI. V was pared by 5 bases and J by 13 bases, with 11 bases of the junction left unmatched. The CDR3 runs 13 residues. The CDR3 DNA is TGTGCCAGCAGTAGGGACCGACAGGGCCCTCAGCATTTT. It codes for CASSRDRQGPQHF.

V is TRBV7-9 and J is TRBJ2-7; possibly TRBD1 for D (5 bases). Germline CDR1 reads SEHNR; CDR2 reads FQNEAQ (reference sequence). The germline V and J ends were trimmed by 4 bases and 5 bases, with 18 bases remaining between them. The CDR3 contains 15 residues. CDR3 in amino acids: CASSSAGFSQNEQYF. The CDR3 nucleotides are TGTGCCAGCAGCTCCGCAGGGTTTTCCCAAAACGAGCAGTACTTC.

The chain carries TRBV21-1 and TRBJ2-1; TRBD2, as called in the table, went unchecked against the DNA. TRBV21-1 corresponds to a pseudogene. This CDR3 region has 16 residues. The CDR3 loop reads CASSKWRRGAENEQFF. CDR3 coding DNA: TGTGCCAGCAGCAAATGGCGGCGGGGGGCGGAAAATGAGCAGTTCTTC.

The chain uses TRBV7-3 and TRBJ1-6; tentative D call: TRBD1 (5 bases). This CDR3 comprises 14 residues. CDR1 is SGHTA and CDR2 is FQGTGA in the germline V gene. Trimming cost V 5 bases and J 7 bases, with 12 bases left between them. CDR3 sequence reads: CASSMTPGNSPLHF. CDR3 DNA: TGTGCCAGCAGCATGACACCAGGGAATTCACCCCTCCACTTT.

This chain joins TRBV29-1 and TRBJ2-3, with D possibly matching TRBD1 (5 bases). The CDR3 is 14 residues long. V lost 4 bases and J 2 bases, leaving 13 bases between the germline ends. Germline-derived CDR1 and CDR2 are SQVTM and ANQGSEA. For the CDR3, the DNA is TGCAGCGTTGCTCAGGGCCAAATCACAGATACGCAGTATTTT. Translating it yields CSVAQGQITDTQYF.

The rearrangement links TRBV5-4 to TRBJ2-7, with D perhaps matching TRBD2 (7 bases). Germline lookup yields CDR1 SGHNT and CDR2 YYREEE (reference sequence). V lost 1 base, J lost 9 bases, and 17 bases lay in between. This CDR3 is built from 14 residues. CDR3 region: CASSLMGAGERQYF. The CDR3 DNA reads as TGTGCCAGCAGCTTGATGGGGGCGGGAGAGAGGCAGTACTTC.

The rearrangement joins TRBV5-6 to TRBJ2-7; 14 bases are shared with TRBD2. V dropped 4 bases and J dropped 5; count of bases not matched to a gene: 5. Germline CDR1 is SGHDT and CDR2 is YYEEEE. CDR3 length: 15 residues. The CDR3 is CASSTTSGGAHEQYF. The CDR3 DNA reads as TGTGCCAGCAGCACGACTAGCGGGGGGGCGCACGAGCAGTACTTC.

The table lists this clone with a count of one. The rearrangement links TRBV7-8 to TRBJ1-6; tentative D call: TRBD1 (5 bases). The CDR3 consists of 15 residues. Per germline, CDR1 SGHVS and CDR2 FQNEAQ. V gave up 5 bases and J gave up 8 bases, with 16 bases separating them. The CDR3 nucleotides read TGTGCCAGCAGCAAAGGCTCCCCGGGGGATTCACCCCTCCACTTT. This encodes CASSKGSPGDSPLHF.

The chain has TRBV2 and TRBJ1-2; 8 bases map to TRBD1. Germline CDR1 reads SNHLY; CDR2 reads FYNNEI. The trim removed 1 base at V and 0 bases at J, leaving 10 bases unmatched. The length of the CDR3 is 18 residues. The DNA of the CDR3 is TGTGCCAGCAGTGAAGAGGTAGAGGCAGGGGGCTCTAACTATGGCTACACCTTC. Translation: CASSEEVEAGGSNYGYTF.

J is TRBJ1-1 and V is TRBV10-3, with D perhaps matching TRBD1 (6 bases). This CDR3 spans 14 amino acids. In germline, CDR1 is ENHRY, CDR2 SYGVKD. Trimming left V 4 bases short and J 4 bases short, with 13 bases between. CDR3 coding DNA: TGTGCCATCAGTGCTCAGGACAGAGTCACTGAAGCTTTCTTT. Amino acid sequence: CAISAQDRVTEAFF.

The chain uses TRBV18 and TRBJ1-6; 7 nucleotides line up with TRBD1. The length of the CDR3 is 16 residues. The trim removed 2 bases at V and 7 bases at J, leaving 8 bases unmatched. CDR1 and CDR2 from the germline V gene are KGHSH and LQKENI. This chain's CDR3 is CASSPLVLGGNSPLHF. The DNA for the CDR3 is TGTGCCAGCTCACCATTAGTTTTAGGGGGCAATTCACCCCTCCACTTT.

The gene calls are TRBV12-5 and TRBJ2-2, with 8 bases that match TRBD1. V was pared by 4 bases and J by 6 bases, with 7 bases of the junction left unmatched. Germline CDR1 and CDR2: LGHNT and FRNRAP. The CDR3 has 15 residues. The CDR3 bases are TGTGCTAGTGGTTATTGGACAGGGTCATCCGGGGAGCTGTTTTTT. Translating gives CASGYWTGSSGELFF.

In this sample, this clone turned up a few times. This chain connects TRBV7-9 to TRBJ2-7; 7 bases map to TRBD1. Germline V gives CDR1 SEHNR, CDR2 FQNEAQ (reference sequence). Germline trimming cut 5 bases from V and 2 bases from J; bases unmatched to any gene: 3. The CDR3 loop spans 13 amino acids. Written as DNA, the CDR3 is TGTGCCAGCAGCCAGACAGGGACCTACGAGCAGTACTTC. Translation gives CASSQTGTYEQYF.

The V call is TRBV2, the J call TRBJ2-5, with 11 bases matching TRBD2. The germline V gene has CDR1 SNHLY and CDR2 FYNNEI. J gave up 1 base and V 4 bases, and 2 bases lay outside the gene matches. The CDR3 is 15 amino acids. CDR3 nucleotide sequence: TGTGCCAGCAGTGCTAGCGGGGGGTCCCAAGAGACCCAGTACTTC. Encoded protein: CASSASGGSQETQYF.

CDR3 amino acids: CSVEEGSRQAFF. CDR3 in DNA: TGCAGCGTTGAAGAGGGCAGCAGGCAAGCTTTCTTT. The V call is TRBV29-1, the J call TRBJ1-1, with D unclear. Looked up from germline, CDR1 is SQVTM and CDR2 is ANQGSEA. There are 12 residues in the CDR3. V was clipped by 0 bases and J by 9 bases, with 11 bases between them. Drawing the rest from reference TRBV29-1 and TRBJ1-1, the complete variable domain is SAVISQKPSRDICQRGTSLTIQCQVDSQVTMMFWYRQQPGQSLTLIATANQGSEATYESGFVIDKFPISRPNLTFSTLTVSNMSPEDSSIYLCSVEEGSRQAFFGQGTRLTVV.

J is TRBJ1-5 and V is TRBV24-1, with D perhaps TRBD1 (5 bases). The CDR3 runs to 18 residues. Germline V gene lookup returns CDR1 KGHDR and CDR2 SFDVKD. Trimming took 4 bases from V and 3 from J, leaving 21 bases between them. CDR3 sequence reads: CATSERGYGRAANQPQHF. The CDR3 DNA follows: TGTGCCACCAGTGAAAGGGGATACGGCAGGGCAGCCAATCAGCCCCAGCATTTT.

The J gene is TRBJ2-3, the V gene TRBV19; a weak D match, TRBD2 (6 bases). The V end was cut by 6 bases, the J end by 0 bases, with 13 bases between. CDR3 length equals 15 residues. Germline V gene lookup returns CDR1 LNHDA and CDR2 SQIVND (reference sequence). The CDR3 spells CASRRTGVSTDTQYF. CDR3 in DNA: TGTGCCAGTAGGCGCACGGGGGTAAGCACAGATACGCAGTATTTT.

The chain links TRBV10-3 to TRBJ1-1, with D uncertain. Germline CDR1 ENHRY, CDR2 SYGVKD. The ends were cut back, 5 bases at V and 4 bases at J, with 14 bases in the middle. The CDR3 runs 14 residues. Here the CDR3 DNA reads TGTGCCATCAGTCAAGTGACAATGGGCACTGAAGCTTTCTTT. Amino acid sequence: CAISQVTMGTEAFF.

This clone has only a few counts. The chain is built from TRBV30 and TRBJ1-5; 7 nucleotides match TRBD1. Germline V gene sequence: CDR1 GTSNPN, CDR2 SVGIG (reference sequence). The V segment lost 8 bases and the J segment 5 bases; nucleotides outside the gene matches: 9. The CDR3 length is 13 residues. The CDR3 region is CAGQGGPDQPQHF. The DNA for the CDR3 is TGTGCCGGACAAGGGGGCCCCGATCAGCCCCAGCATTTT.